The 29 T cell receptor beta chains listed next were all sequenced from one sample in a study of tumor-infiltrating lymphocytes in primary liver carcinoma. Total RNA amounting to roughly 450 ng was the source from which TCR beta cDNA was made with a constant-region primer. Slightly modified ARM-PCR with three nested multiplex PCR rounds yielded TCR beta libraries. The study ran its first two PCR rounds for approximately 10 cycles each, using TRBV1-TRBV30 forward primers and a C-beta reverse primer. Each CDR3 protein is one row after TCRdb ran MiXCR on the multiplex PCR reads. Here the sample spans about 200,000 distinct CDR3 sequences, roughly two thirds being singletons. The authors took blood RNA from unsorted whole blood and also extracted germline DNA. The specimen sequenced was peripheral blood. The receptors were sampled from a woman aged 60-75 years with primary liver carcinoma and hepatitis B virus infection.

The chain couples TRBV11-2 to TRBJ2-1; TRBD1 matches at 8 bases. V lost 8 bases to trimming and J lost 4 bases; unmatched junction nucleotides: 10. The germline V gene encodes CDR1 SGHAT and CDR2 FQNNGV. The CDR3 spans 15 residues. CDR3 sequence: CASQPQGAVYNEQFF. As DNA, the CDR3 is TGTGCCAGCCAACCCCAGGGGGCGGTATACAATGAGCAGTTCTTC.

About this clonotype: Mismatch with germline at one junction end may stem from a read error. The CDR3 is CASSLDFGLGICNEQFF. The DNA of the CDR3 is TGTGCTAGCAGCTTAGATTTCGGCCTAGGTATTTGCAATGAGCAGTTCTTC. This sequence joins TRBV11-3 and TRBJ2-1; no reliable D call. The CDR3 extends over 17 amino acids. Germline CDR1 is SGHNT and CDR2 is YENEEA. The variable domain in full, completed from reference TRBV11-3 and TRBJ2-1, reads EAGVVQSPRYKIIEKKQPVAFWCNPISGHNTLYWYLQNLGQGPELLIRYENEEAVDDSQLPKDRFSAERLKGVDSTLKIQPAELGDSAVYLCASSLDFGLGICNEQFFGPGTRLTVL.

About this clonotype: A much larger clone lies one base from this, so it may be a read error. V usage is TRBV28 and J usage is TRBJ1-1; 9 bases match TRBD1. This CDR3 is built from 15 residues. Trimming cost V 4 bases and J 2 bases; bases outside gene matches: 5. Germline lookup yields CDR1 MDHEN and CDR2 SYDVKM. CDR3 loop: CASSYGGQGNTEAFF. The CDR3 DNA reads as TGTGCCAGCAGTTACGGGGGACAGGGAAACACTGAAGCTTTCTTT.

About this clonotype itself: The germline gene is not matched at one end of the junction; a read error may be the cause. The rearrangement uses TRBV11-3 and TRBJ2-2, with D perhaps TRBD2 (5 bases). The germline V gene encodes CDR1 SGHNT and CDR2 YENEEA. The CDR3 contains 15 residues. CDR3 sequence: CVSCLRTQNTGELFF. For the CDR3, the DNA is TGTGTCAGCTGCCTACGGACTCAGAACACCGGGGAGTTGTTTTTT.

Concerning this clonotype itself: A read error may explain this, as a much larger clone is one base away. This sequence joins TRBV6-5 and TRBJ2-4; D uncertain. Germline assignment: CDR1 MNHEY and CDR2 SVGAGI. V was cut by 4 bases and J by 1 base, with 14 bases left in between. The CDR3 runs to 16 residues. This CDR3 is CASSCSPVLAKNIQYF. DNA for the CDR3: TGTGCCAGCAGTTGCTCTCCCGTACTGGCCAAAAACATTCAGTACTTC.

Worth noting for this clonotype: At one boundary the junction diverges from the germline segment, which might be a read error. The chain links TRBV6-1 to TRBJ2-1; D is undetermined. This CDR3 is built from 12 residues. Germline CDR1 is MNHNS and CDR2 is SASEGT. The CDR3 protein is CASIEPTDEQFF. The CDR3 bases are TGTGCCAGCATTGAACCTACGGATGAGCAGTTCTTC.

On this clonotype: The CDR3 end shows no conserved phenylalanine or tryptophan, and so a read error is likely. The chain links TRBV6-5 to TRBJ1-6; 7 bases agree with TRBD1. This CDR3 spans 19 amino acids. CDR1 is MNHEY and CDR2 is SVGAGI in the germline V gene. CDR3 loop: CAGRPIAGQKSSYNSPLHI. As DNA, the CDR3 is TGTGCCGGCAGGCCCATTGCGGGACAGAAGAGCTCCTATAATTCACCCCTCCACATT.

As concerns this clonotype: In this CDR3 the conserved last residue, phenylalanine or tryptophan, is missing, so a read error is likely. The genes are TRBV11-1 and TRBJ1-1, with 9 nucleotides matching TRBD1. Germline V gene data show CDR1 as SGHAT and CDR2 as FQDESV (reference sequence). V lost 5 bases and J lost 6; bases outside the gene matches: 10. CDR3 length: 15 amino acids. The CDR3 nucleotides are TGTGCCAGCAGCCATTTTGACAGGGGGATCGCTGAAGCTTTCTTA. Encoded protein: CASSHFDRGIAEAFL.

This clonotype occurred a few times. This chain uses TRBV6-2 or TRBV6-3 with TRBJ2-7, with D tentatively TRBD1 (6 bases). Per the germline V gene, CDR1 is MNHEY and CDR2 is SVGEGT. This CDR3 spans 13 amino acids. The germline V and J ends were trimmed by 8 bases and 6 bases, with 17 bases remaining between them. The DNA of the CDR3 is TGTGCCAGCGGGTATATTAGGGGGAGCGAGCAGTACTTC. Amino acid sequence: CASGYIRGSEQYF.

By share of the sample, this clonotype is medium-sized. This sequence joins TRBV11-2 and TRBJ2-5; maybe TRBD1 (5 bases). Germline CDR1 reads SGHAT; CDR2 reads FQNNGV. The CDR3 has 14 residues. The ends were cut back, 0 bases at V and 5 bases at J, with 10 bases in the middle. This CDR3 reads CASSLEFRVETQYF. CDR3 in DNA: TGTGCCAGCAGCTTAGAGTTCAGGGTTGAGACCCAGTACTTC.

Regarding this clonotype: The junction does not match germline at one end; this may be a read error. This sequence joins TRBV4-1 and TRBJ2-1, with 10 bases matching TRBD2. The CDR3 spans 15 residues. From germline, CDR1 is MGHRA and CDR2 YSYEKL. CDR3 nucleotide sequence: TGCCCCAGCAGCCAAGGACTAGCGGACTACAATGAGCAGTTCTTC. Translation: CPSSQGLADYNEQFF.

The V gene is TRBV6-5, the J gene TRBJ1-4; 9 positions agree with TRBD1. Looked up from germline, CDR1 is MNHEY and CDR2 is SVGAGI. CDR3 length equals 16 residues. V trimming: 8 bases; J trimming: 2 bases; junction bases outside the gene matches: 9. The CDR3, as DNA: TGTGCCAGCGCTCCCGAGACAGGGGGGACTAATGAAAAACTGTTTTTT. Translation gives CASAPETGGTNEKLFF.

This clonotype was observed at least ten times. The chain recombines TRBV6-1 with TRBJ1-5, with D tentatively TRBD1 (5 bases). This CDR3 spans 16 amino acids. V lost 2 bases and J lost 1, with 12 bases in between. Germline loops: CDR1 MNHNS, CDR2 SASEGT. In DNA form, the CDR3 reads TGTGCCAGCAGTGAATCCCCGGGACTAAGCAATCAGCCCCAGCATTTT. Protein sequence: CASSESPGLSNQPQHF.

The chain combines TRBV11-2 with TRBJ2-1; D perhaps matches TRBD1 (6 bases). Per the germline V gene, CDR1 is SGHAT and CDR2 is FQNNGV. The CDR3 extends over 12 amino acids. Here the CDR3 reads CVGSRTDNEQFF. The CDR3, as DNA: TGTGTCGGCAGCCGGACAGACAATGAGCAGTTCTTC. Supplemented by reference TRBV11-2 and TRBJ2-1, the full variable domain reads EAGVAQSPRYKIIEKRQSVAFWCNPISGHATLYWYQQILGQGPKLLIQFQNNGVVDDSQLPKDRFSAERLKGVDSTLKIQPAKLEDSAVYLCVGSRTDNEQFFGPGTRLTVL.

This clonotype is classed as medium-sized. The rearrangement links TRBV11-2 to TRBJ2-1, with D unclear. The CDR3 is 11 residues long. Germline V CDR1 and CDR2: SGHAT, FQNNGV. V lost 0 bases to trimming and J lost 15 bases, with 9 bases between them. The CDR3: CASSLDGSPFF. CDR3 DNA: TGTGCCAGCAGCTTAGACGGGTCCCCGTTCTTC.

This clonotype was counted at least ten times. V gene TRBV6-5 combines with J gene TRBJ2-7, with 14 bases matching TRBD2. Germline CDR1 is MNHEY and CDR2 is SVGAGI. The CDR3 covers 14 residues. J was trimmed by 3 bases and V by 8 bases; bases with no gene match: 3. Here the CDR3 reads CASGGLAGVYEQYF. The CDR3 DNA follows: TGTGCCAGCGGGGGACTAGCGGGGGTCTACGAGCAGTACTTC.

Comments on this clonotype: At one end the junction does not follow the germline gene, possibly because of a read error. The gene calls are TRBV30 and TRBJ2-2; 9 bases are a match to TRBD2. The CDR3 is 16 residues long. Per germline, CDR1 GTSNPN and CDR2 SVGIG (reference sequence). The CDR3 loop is CAWSVAGGPSTGELLF. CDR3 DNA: TGTGCCTGGAGTGTCGCGGGGGGGCCGAGCACCGGGGAGCTGTTATTT. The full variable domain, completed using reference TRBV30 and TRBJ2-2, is SQTIHQWPATLVQPVGSPLSLECTVEGTSNPNLYWYRQAAGRGLQLLFYSVGIGQISSEVPQNLSASRPQDRQFILSSKKLLLSDSGFYLCAWSVAGGPSTGELLFGEGSRLTVL.

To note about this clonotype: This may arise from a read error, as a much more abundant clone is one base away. In DNA, the CDR3 is TGCGCCAGCAGCTTGAACTCCCTTGACAATGTGCAGTTCTTC. This gives the protein CASSLNSLDNVQFF. The V and J genes are TRBV5-1 and TRBJ2-1; D unresolved. Germline V gene lookup returns CDR1 SGHRS and CDR2 YFSETQ. There are 14 residues in the CDR3.

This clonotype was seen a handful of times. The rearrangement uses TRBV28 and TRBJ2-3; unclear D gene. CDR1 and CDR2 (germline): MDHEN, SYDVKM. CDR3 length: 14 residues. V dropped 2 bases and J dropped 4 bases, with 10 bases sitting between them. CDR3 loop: CASSLVQAADTQYF. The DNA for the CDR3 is TGTGCCAGCAGTTTAGTCCAGGCGGCAGATACGCAGTATTTT.

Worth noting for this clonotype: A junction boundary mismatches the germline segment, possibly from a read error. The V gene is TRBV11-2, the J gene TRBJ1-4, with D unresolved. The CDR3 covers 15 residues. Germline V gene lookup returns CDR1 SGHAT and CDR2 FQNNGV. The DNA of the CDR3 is TGTGCCAGCAGCTTCTCGGTAGAGGACGGTGAGAAACTGCTTTTT. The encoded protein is CASSFSVEDGEKLLF. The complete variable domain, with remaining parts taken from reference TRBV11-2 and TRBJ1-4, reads EAGVAQSPRYKIIEKRQSVAFWCNPISGHATLYWYQQILGQGPKLLIQFQNNGVVDDSQLPKDRFSAERLKGVDSTLKIQPAKLEDSAVYLCASSFSVEDGEKLLFGSGTQLSVL.

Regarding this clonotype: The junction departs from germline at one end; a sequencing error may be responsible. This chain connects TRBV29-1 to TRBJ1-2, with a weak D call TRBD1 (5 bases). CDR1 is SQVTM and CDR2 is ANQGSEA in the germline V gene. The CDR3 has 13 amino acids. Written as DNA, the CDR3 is TGCAGCGCCGTTCGAGACAGCACGGACGGCTACATCTTC. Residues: CSAVRDSTDGYIF.

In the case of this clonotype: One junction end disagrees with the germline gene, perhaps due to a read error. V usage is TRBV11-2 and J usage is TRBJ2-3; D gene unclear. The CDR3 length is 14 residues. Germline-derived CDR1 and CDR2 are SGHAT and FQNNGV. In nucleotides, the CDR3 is TGTACCAGGAAACCGGAACTGGGCACAGATACGCAGTATTTT. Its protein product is CTRKPELGTDTQYF.

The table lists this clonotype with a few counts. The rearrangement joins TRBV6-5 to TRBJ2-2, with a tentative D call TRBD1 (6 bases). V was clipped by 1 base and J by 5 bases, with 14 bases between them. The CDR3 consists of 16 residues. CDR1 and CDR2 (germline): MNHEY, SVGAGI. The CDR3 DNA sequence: TGTGCCAGCAGTTACTGGGCAGGGGTGGGAACCGGGGAGCTGTTTTTT. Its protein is CASSYWAGVGTGELFF.

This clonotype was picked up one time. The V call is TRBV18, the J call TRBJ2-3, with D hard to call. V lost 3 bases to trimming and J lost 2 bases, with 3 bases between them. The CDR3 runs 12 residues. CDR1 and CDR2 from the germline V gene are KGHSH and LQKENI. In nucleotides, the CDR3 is TGTGCCAGCTCACCGGCCACAGATACGCAGTATTTT. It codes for CASSPATDTQYF.

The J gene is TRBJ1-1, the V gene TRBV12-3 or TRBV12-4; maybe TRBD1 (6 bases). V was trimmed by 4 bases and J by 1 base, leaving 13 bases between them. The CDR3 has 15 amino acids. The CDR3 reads CASSWAGARNTEAFF. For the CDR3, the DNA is TGTGCCAGCAGTTGGGCAGGGGCTAGGAACACTGAAGCTTTCTTT.

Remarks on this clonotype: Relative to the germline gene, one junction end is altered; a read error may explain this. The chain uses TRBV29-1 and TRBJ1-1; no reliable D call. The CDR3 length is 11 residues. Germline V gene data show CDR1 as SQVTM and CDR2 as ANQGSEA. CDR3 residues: CSFSREIEAFF. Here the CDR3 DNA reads TGTAGCTTCAGCCGGGAGATTGAAGCTTTCTTT.

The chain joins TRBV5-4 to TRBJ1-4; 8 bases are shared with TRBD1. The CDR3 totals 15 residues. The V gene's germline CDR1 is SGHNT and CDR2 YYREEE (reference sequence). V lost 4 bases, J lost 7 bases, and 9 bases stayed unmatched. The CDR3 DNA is TGTGCCAGCAGCGATATGACAGGGGTTGGTGAAAAACTGTTTTTT. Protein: CASSDMTGVGEKLFF.

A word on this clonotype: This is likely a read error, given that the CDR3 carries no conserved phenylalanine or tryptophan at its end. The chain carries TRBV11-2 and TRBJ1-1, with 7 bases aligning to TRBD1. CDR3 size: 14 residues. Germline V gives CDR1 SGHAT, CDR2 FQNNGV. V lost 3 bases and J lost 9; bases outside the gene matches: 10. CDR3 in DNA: TGTGCCAGCAGCTTCCGCAGGGGGTTTACTAAAGCTTTCTCT. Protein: CASSFRRGFTKAFS.

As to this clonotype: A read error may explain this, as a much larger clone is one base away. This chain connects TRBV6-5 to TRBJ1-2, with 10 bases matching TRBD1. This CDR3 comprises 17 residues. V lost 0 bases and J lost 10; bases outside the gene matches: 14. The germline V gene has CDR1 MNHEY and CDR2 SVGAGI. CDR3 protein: CASSYSYAGTGVGDYTF. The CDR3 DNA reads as TGTGCCAGCAGTTACTCCTACGCCGGGACAGGGGTTGGCGACTACACCTTC.